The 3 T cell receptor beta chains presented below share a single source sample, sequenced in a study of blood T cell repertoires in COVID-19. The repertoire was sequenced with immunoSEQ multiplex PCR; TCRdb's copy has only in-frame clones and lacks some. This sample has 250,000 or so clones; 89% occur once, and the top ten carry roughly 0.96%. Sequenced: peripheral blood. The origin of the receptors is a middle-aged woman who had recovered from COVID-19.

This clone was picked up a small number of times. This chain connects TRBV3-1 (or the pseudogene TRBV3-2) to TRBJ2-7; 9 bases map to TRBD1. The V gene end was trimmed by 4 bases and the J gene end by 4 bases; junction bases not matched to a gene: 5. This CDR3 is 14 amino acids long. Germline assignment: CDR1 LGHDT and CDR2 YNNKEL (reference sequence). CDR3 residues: CASSLQGAGYEQYF. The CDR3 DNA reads TGTGCCAGCAGCCTACAGGGGGCAGGTTACGAGCAGTACTTC.

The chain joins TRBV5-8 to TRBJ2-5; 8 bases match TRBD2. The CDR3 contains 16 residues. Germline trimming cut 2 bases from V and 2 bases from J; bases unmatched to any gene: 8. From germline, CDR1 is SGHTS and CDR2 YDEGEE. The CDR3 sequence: CASSFGAGGLQETQYF. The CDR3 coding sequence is TGTGCCAGCAGCTTTGGTGCGGGAGGTCTACAAGAGACCCAGTACTTC.

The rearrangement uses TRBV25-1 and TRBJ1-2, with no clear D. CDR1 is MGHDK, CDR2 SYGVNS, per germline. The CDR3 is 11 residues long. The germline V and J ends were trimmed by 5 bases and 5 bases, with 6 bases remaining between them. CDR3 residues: CASSNPYGYTF. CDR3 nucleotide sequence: TGTGCCAGCAGTAATCCTTATGGCTACACCTTC.